This T cell receptor (beta chain) emerged from a study of OX40 agonist ivuxolimab in advanced cancers. The wider study: Across the patients, intravenous ivuxolimab was delivered every 2 weeks at 0.01 to 10 mg/kg. Study results and caveats: At 0.1-3.0 mg/kg, partial responders had clonal expansion among the lowest observed. CD8+ T cells were the subset that, on average, had more expanded clones than CD4+.

With regard to this clone: Its antigen remains unidentified.

The V gene lost 3 bases and the J gene lost 1 base, with 16 bases spanning the gap. The CDR3 loop spans 16 amino acids. Germline V gene lookup returns CDR1 SGHRS and CDR2 YFSETQ. The method was immunoSEQ multiplex PCR; TCRdb's version includes in-frame clones alone and lacks a portion of them. The sample consists of tens of thousands of clones, about 88% of them appearing once. The receptor was derived from an adult with an advanced solid tumor such as melanoma, head and neck, liver or kidney cancer. This chain joins TRBV5-1 and TRBJ1-1; possibly TRBD1 for D (6 bases). The material sequenced was CD4+ or CD8+ T cells sorted from blood, taken in a trial of the OX40 agonist ivuxolimab. DNA of the CDR3: TGCGCCAGCAGCTCGGGATCGGGACACAAGAACACTGAAGCTTTCTTT. Its protein is CASSSGSGHKNTEAFF.